This TCR beta chain appears in the sequencing data of a study of regulatory T cells in long-lasting Graves disease. The time point denotes: newly diagnosed GD, antithyroid drugs for less than 3 months. Generation of the TCR library employed RNA extracted from PBMCs. This clonotype has a count of ten or more. Germline is not matched at one junction end, which may reflect a read error. The authors built TCR beta libraries using iRepertoire HTBI primers and Arm-PCR of CDR3 regions. TCRdb reprocessed the multiplex PCR reads with MiXCR, giving one entry per CDR3 protein. The sample yields 580,000 or so distinct CDR3 sequences, 16% seen once. Germline V gene data show CDR1 as SGHRS and CDR2 as YFSETQ. The CDR3 is 13 residues long. This sample was also put to use in a study of T cells in Graves' hyperthyroidism and ophthalmopathy.

The sample was peripheral blood mononuclear cells (PBMCs), taken at new diagnosis, from a patient treated with antithyroid drugs. This chain links TRBV5-1 with TRBJ2-1; 7 nucleotides agree with TRBD1. The source of this sequence is a man younger than 35 with Graves disease. CDR3 nucleotides: TGTGCCAGCAGTCTACAGGGGTACAATGAGCAGTTCTTC. It translates to CASSLQGYNEQFF.